This T cell receptor (beta chain) was found in a study of T cells in localized non-small cell lung cancer. Points from the study as a whole: A median of around 60 clones ranked among the top 100 in tumor appeared in adjacent lung. Sequencing, confined to only one tumor region, leaves heterogeneity possible.

Of note for this clone: Its antigen is as yet unknown.

The data were produced by immunoSEQ multiplex PCR, yet TCRdb's version contains in-frame clones alone and is incomplete. The sample yields under 70,000 clones, more than 80% seen once. The germline CDR1 and CDR2 sequences are SGHDT and YYEEEE. The V gene lost 0 bases and the J gene lost 15 bases, with 13 bases spanning the gap. The CDR3 extends over 13 amino acids. This sample comprised peripheral blood, obtained before any cancer treatment. The receptor was derived from a woman aged 35 to 75 with stage I lung adenocarcinoma. The chain recombines TRBV5-6 with TRBJ1-6; D gene uncertain. CDR3: CASSLGDRSHLHF. The CDR3 coding sequence is TGTGCCAGCAGCTTGGGGGATAGGTCCCACCTCCACTTT.